This T cell receptor beta chain was obtained from a study of blood T cell repertoires in COVID-19. Looking at the study overall: Sources were T cells, B-cell-depleted T cells, or PBMCs; the material itself was cDNA or gDNA.

This clone came up a few times. In the original analysis: The assay estimated nucleated cells by amplifying reference gene primers. Libraries were prepared by immunoSEQ multiplex PCR; TCRdb keeps only in-frame clonotypes and omits some of them. V, J and clone size derive from that table, while D and trimming were established from the DNA sequence. The table records 150,000 or so clones, roughly 80% of them present only once. CDR1 is ENHRY, CDR2 SYGVKD, per germline. The CDR3 is 14 residues long. With V trimmed by 7 bases and J by 2 bases, 8 bases remained unmatched. The sequenced sample was peripheral blood. The TCR comes from a woman in her 70s with acute or convalescent COVID-19. V gene TRBV10-3 combines with J gene TRBJ2-7; TRBD1 aligns across 7 bases. CDR3: CAITADRPPYEQYF. CDR3 bases: TGTGCCATCACTGCGGACAGGCCACCCTACGAGCAGTACTTC.